The next 16 T cell receptor beta chains were all read from a single sample in a study of blood T cells in healthy people across ages. A J-beta primer mix and a sample-barcoded 5' primer were used in a second PCR of about 7 to 12 cycles. MiXCR was run by TCRdb on the 5' RACE reads, yielding one entry per CDR3 protein. The sample includes more than 500,000 distinct CDR3 sequences, 25% to 30% of them seen just once. Specimen: blood. These receptor sequences come from a woman in her 70s in good health.

This clonotype was counted a few times. This chain uses TRBV2 with TRBJ2-3, with D possibly being TRBD2 (6 bases). The ends were cut back, 4 bases at V and 2 bases at J, with 10 bases in the middle. CDR1 is SNHLY, CDR2 FYNNEI, per germline. This CDR3 has 14 amino acids. The DNA of the CDR3 is TGTGCCAGCAGTGTGGAGGGCGCCACAGATACGCAGTATTTT. Translating gives CASSVEGATDTQYF.

The chain recombines TRBV7-2 with TRBJ2-7; 10 bases match TRBD2. The V segment lost 4 bases and the J segment 2 bases; nucleotides outside the gene matches: 8. Germline CDR1 reads SGHTA; CDR2 reads FQGNSA. The CDR3 is 16 residues long. The CDR3 reads CASSSLSGGKPYEQYF. The CDR3 DNA sequence: TGTGCCAGCAGCTCCCTTAGCGGGGGGAAACCCTACGAGCAGTACTTC. The variable domain in full, completed from reference TRBV7-2 and TRBJ2-7, reads GAGVSQSPSNKVTEKGKDVELRCDPISGHTALYWYRQSLGQGLEFLIYFQGNSAPDKSGLPSDRFSAERTGGSVSTLTIQRTQQEDSAVYLCASSSLSGGKPYEQYFGPGTRLTVT.

This chain links TRBV10-3 with TRBJ1-5; 9 nucleotides match TRBD1. Per germline, CDR1 ENHRY and CDR2 SYGVKD. V gave up 0 bases and J gave up 5 bases; unmatched junction bases: 2. The CDR3 is 15 residues long. In nucleotides, the CDR3 is TGTGCCATCAGTGAGTCGGGACAGGGACATCAGCCCCAGCATTTT. Translating it yields CAISESGQGHQPQHF.

The CDR3 loop is CSARENEQFF. The CDR3 coding sequence is TGCAGTGCTAGAGAGAATGAGCAGTTCTTC. This chain uses TRBV20-1 with TRBJ2-5, with D hard to call. The end of the DNA aligns better with TRBJ2-1, so the J call may be wrong. CDR1 DFQATT and CDR2 SNEGSKA come from the germline V gene (reference sequence). CDR3 length equals 10 residues.

The chain has TRBV7-2 and TRBJ2-5; 10 bases are shared with TRBD2. The DNA end is more similar to TRBJ2-1, so the J call may be wrong. The CDR3 contains 16 residues. Germline loops: CDR1 SGHTA, CDR2 FQGNSA. CDR3 loop: CASSLGLAGVWDEQFF. The CDR3 region has the DNA TGTGCCAGCAGCTTAGGCCTAGCGGGGGTGTGGGATGAGCAGTTCTTC.

The rearrangement joins TRBV3-1 to TRBJ1-3; D not resolved. The CDR3 is made up of 16 amino acids. Trimming shortened V by 1 base and J by 4 bases, and 14 bases separated the two germline ends. Germline CDR1 and CDR2: LGHDT and YNNKEL (reference sequence). The CDR3 DNA is TGTGCCAGCAGCCAAGGTCTTACCCAGGCCGGAAACACCATATATTTT. Its protein product is CASSQGLTQAGNTIYF.

The chain combines TRBV25-1 with TRBJ2-3, with D unresolved. Between the trimmed V and J ends, which lost 1 base and 3 bases, there was a span of 5 bases. CDR3 length: 13 residues. From germline, CDR1 is MGHDK and CDR2 SYGVNS. The CDR3 protein is CASSELVTDTQYF. In DNA form, the CDR3 reads TGTGCCAGCAGTGAATTAGTTACAGATACGCAGTATTTT.

This clonotype has just a few counts. The chain links TRBV6-1 to TRBJ2-1; 7 bases line up with TRBD1. The CDR3 spans 14 residues. Germline V gene lookup returns CDR1 MNHNS and CDR2 SASEGT. V lost 0 bases, J lost 6 bases, and 2 bases stayed unmatched. The CDR3 nucleotides read TGTGCCAGCAGTGAAGCCGGGACAGCCAATGAGCAGTTCTTC. It specifies CASSEAGTANEQFF.

There are a few counts of this clonotype. The chain is built from TRBV4-2 and TRBJ2-5; D unresolved. CDR1 LGHNA and CDR2 YNFKEQ come from the germline V gene. The V gene lost 0 bases and the J gene lost 3 bases, with 11 bases spanning the gap. The CDR3 has 15 amino acids. CDR3 amino acids: CASSQDLKPKETQYF. CDR3 nucleotides: TGTGCCAGCAGCCAAGATTTGAAGCCCAAAGAGACCCAGTACTTC.

This clonotype has more than one count but fewer than ten. J is TRBJ2-7 and V is TRBV30; 9 bases align to TRBD2. From germline, CDR1 is GTSNPN and CDR2 SVGIG (reference sequence). Trimming at V came to 7 bases and at J to 3 bases, leaving 7 bases not matched to a gene. CDR3 length: 13 amino acids. CDR3 in DNA: TGTGCCTCCAGGGATAGCGGGGGCTACGAGCAGTACTTC. Protein product: CASRDSGGYEQYF.

The V call is TRBV7-9, the J call TRBJ1-4; 7 bases match TRBD1. Trimming took 5 bases from V and 10 from J; bases not matched to a gene: 16. The CDR3 loop spans 16 amino acids. The germline V gene has CDR1 SEHNR and CDR2 FQNEAQ (reference sequence). CDR3 in DNA: TGTGCCAGCAGCCACGGTAGAAACAGGGGCACTGGAAAACTGTTTTTT. Its protein product is CASSHGRNRGTGKLFF.

This clonotype was detected a few times. This sequence joins TRBV15 and TRBJ1-4, with D unresolved. V lost 1 base to trimming and J lost 0 bases, with 3 bases between them. The CDR3 length is 14 residues. Germline V gene data show CDR1 as LNHNV and CDR2 as YYDKDF (reference sequence). The CDR3 here is CATSRAATNEKLFF. As DNA, the CDR3 is TGTGCCACCAGCAGAGCTGCAACTAATGAAAAACTGTTTTTT.

This clonotype was counted between two and nine times. V gene TRBV10-3 combines with J gene TRBJ1-1, with 8 bases matching TRBD1. Germline V gene sequence: CDR1 ENHRY, CDR2 SYGVKD. The CDR3 runs to 14 residues. J was trimmed by 5 bases and V by 3 bases; bases with no gene match: 5. The CDR3 nucleotides read TGTGCCATCAGTGAAGGACAGGGATGGACTGAAGCTTTCTTT. This gives the protein CAISEGQGWTEAFF.

This clonotype was observed a handful of times. J is TRBJ1-2 and V is TRBV5-1; maybe TRBD1 (5 bases). Germline V gene sequence: CDR1 SGHRS, CDR2 YFSETQ. V was clipped by 4 bases and J by 0 bases, with 13 bases between them. This CDR3 comprises 15 residues. In nucleotides, the CDR3 is TGCGCCAGCAGCCGGACAAGAGCTTCTAACTATGGCTACACCTTC. It encodes CASSRTRASNYGYTF.

This clonotype was seen a handful of times. The chain carries TRBV29-1 and TRBJ2-5, with D unresolved. The CDR3 spans 10 residues. Trimming removed 6 bases from V and 5 bases from J, with 7 bases in between. From germline, CDR1 is SQVTM and CDR2 ANQGSEA. In DNA form, the CDR3 reads TGCAGCGTCCGGGTTGAGACCCAGTACTTC. Protein product: CSVRVETQYF.

V usage is TRBV7-2 and J usage is TRBJ2-5, with 8 bases lining up with TRBD2. The J call is uncertain, as TRBJ2-7 better fits the DNA end. The germline gives CDR1 SGHTA, CDR2 FQGNSA. The CDR3 is 15 amino acids. CDR3 residues: CASSLARGAIYEQYF. The CDR3, as DNA: TGTGCCAGCAGCTTAGCGCGGGGGGCCATCTACGAGCAGTACTTC.